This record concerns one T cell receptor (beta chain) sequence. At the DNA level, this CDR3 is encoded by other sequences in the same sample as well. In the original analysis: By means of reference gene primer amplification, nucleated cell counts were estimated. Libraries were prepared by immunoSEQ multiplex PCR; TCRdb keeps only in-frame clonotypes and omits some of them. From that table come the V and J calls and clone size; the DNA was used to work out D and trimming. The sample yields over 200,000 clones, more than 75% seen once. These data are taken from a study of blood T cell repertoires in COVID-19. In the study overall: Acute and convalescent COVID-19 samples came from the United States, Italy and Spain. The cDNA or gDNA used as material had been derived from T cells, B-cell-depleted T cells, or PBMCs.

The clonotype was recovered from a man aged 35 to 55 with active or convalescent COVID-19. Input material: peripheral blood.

This CDR3 reads CASSLGTGEAFF. CDR3 bases: TGTGCCAGCAGCTTGGGGACGGGAGAAGCTTTCTTT. V is TRBV5-6 and J is TRBJ1-1; D not resolved. Germline CDR1 is SGHDT and CDR2 is YYEEEE. The length of the CDR3 is 12 residues. Deletions cut 0 bases from V and 8 bases from J, with 8 bases between.